These 24 T cell receptor beta chains originate from one sample sequenced in a study of blood T cell repertoires in COVID-19. Some clones are missing from TCRdb's copy, which holds only in-frame ones; the method was immunoSEQ multiplex PCR. The data hold approximately 170,000 clones, with 88% observed a single time. The specimen was PBMCs or T cells enriched from blood (not recorded which). The source is a woman aged 18 to 35 who had recovered from COVID-19.

V gene TRBV6-5 combines with J gene TRBJ1-2; 7 nucleotides align to TRBD1. The CDR3 consists of 16 residues. The ends lost 0 bases at V and 8 bases at J; junction bases unmatched: 12. In germline, CDR1 is MNHEY, CDR2 SVGAGI. Written as DNA, the CDR3 is TGTGCCAGCAGTTACTCGCCAGGGACAGCGTTCCAAGGCTACACCTTC. It specifies CASSYSPGTAFQGYTF.

CDR3 DNA sequence: TGTGCCAGCAGTCCCCTCGCGCTAGCGGTCTCCTACAATGAGCAGTTCTTC. It translates to CASSPLALAVSYNEQFF. The chain carries TRBV6-2 or TRBV6-3 and TRBJ2-1; 7 bases match TRBD2. The V segment lost 5 bases and the J segment 0 bases; nucleotides outside the gene matches: 10. This CDR3 contains 17 residues. CDR1 and CDR2 from the germline V gene are MNHEY and SVGEGT.

The V gene is TRBV28, the J gene TRBJ2-7; perhaps TRBD1 as D (6 bases). Germline V CDR1 and CDR2: MDHEN, SYDVKM. The length of the CDR3 is 15 residues. With 0 bases removed from V and 2 bases from J, the gap between germline ends came to 11 bases. In nucleotides, the CDR3 is TGTGCCAGCAGTTTATGGGGGACATACACCTACGAGCAGTACTTC. This translates into CASSLWGTYTYEQYF.

The J gene is TRBJ1-2, the V gene TRBV19; possible D gene TRBD1, 5 bases. Trimming took 4 bases from V and 3 from J, leaving 12 bases between them. Germline V gene data show CDR1 as LNHDA and CDR2 as SQIVND (reference sequence). CDR3 length: 14 residues. CDR3 DNA sequence: TGTGCCAGTAGTACCAGGGCCCTACACTATGGCTACACCTTC. This gives the protein CASSTRALHYGYTF. Looking up the rest from reference TRBV19 and TRBJ1-2 gives the full variable domain: DGGITQSPKYLFRKEGQNVTLSCEQNLNHDAMYWYRQDPGQGLRLIYYSQIVNDFQKGDIAEGYSVSREKKESFPLTVTSAQKNPTAFYLCASSTRALHYGYTFGSGTRLTVV.

The chain links TRBV7-8 to TRBJ2-3, with 10 bases that match TRBD2. Losses at the gene ends were 5 bases for V and 4 bases for J; bases not matched to a gene: 9. Germline V gene sequence: CDR1 SGHVS, CDR2 FQNEAQ. The CDR3 has 16 amino acids. The CDR3 DNA reads TGTGCCAGCAGCCTTGAAGCGGGAGGGCCGTCAGATACGCAGTATTTT. It encodes CASSLEAGGPSDTQYF.

The chain combines TRBV6-4 with TRBJ1-5; D remains ambiguous. CDR3 length: 14 residues. The germline CDR1 and CDR2 sequences are MRHNA and SNTAGT. Between the trimmed V and J ends, which lost 3 bases and 1 base, there was a span of 7 bases. As DNA, the CDR3 is TGTGCCAGCAGTGAGGGCCAGAGCAATCAGCCCCAGCATTTT. Its translation: CASSEGQSNQPQHF.

This clone has a single count. The V and J genes are TRBV5-1 and TRBJ2-1; 14 nucleotides align to TRBD2. The CDR3 spans 15 residues. V trimming: 3 bases; J trimming: 10 bases; junction bases outside the gene matches: 6. Germline CDR1 reads SGHRS; CDR2 reads YFSETQ. CDR3 loop: CASSSGTSGRGEQFF. The DNA of the CDR3 is TGCGCCAGCAGCTCCGGGACTAGCGGGAGAGGGGAGCAGTTCTTC.

J is TRBJ2-5 and V is TRBV12-3 or TRBV12-4; the D gene is possibly TRBD1 (5 bases). The V gene lost 3 bases and the J gene lost 4 bases, with 6 bases spanning the gap. This CDR3 contains 12 residues. CDR3 sequence: CASSFGAETQYF. The CDR3 region has the DNA TGTGCCAGCAGTTTTGGGGCAGAGACCCAGTACTTC.

V usage is TRBV19 and J usage is TRBJ1-1; tentatively, D is TRBD1 (5 bases). V lost 7 bases, J lost 2 bases, and 11 bases lay in between. From germline, CDR1 is LNHDA and CDR2 SQIVND (reference sequence). This CDR3 comprises 13 residues. DNA of the CDR3: TGTGCCAGTAATCTCCAGGGCAACACTGAAGCTTTCTTT. Translating gives CASNLQGNTEAFF.

V usage is TRBV2 and J usage is TRBJ1-6; 7 bases agree with TRBD1. Germline assignment: CDR1 SNHLY and CDR2 FYNNEI. V lost 7 bases, J lost 8 bases, and 5 bases stayed unmatched. CDR3 length equals 13 residues. CDR3 DNA: TGTGCCAGCATAAGGGGGCTGCATTCACCCCTCCACTTT. Its protein product is CASIRGLHSPLHF.

The rearrangement links TRBV21-1 to TRBJ1-5. TRBV21-1 corresponds to a pseudogene. The CDR3 covers 12 residues. CDR3 DNA: TGTGCCAGCAGGGCGGGGGGCCAGCCCCAGCATTTT. Translating gives CASRAGGQPQHF.

This clone was picked up a small number of times. The rearrangement uses TRBV28 and TRBJ1-5; 8 nucleotides match TRBD1. Per the germline V gene, CDR1 is MDHEN and CDR2 is SYDVKM. J lost 3 bases, V lost 7 bases, and 8 bases had no gene match. This CDR3 has 15 residues. CDR3 nucleotides: TGTGCCAGCACCGATACAGGGGGATCCAATCAGCCCCAGCATTTT. This codes for CASTDTGGSNQPQHF.

The chain is built from TRBV24-1 and TRBJ2-5, with 7 bases matching TRBD1. Germline CDR1 is KGHDR and CDR2 is SFDVKD. CDR3 length: 15 amino acids. The V segment lost 4 bases and the J segment 2 bases; nucleotides outside the gene matches: 6. The CDR3 region is CATSDSGQAQETQYF. CDR3 nucleotide sequence: TGTGCCACCAGTGACTCTGGACAGGCACAAGAGACCCAGTACTTC.

This rearrangement joins TRBV19 to TRBJ1-1, with D possibly TRBD1 on 6 matching bases. Germline CDR1 reads LNHDA; CDR2 reads SQIVND (reference sequence). Trimming stripped 3 bases from V and 6 bases from J, with 11 bases between. The length of the CDR3 is 13 residues. Here the CDR3 DNA reads TGTGCCAGTAGTATCCCAGGGGAATCTGAAGCTTTCTTT. Amino acids: CASSIPGESEAFF.

This clone came up once. This rearrangement joins TRBV15 to TRBJ1-2; D unclear. The CDR3 consists of 12 residues. The V end was cut by 2 bases, the J end by 5 bases, with 6 bases between. The germline V gene encodes CDR1 LNHNV and CDR2 YYDKDF (reference sequence). The CDR3 sequence: CATSRNSYGYTF. Here the CDR3 DNA reads TGTGCCACCAGCAGAAATTCATATGGCTACACCTTC.

The chain is built from TRBV12-3 or TRBV12-4 and TRBJ2-2, with unresolved D. V shed 8 bases and J shed 3 bases, with 7 bases lying between them. The CDR3 runs 12 residues. The CDR3 DNA follows: TGTGCCAGCCGAGGTTACACCGGGGAGCTGTTTTTT. Translation: CASRGYTGELFF.

This clone has only a few counts. This chain uses TRBV2 with TRBJ1-1; TRBD1 agrees at 9 bases. J was trimmed by 3 bases and V by 8 bases; bases with no gene match: 13. Germline CDR1 and CDR2: SNHLY and FYNNEI. This CDR3 comprises 16 residues. The chain's CDR3 is CASRLGRTGADTEAFF. Here the CDR3 DNA reads TGTGCCAGCCGGTTAGGACGGACAGGGGCGGACACTGAAGCTTTCTTT.

This sequence joins TRBV30 and TRBJ1-2; 7 positions match TRBD1. Germline V gene lookup returns CDR1 GTSNPN and CDR2 SVGIG (reference sequence). The CDR3 has 14 residues. V lost 1 base and J lost 4; bases outside the gene matches: 6. In DNA form, the CDR3 reads TGTGCCTGGAGTGGGACCGGGACAGCCTATGGCTACACCTTC. It yields the protein CAWSGTGTAYGYTF.

V usage is TRBV28 and J usage is TRBJ1-3, with 10 bases identical to TRBD1. Losses at the gene ends were 5 bases for V and 2 bases for J; bases not matched to a gene: 6. The CDR3 extends over 16 amino acids. Germline values: CDR1 MDHEN, CDR2 SYDVKM. The CDR3 here is CASSVLTGGPGNTIYF. The CDR3 region has the DNA TGTGCCAGCAGTGTTCTGACAGGGGGCCCTGGAAACACCATATATTTT.

Only one count was recorded for this clone. The rearrangement links TRBV30 to TRBJ2-1, with 11 bases fitting TRBD1. J gave up 4 bases and V 2 bases, and 10 bases lay outside the gene matches. Germline CDR1 GTSNPN, CDR2 SVGIG (reference sequence). This CDR3 is 17 amino acids long. CDR3 bases: TGTGCCTGGAGTACGCCGAGGACAGGGGGCGCGTACAATGAGCAGTTCTTC. Protein: CAWSTPRTGGAYNEQFF.

V is TRBV28 and J is TRBJ2-1, with 7 positions matching TRBD2. The CDR3 has 15 amino acids. Per the germline V gene, CDR1 is MDHEN and CDR2 is SYDVKM. V gave up 3 bases and J gave up 7 bases; unmatched junction bases: 9. The CDR3 reads CASSLGLAERNEQFF. CDR3 DNA sequence: TGTGCCAGCAGTTTGGGGCTAGCGGAGAGAAATGAGCAGTTCTTC.

J is TRBJ2-1 and V is TRBV6-4; TRBD1 matches at 8 bases. The CDR3 has 14 amino acids. V was clipped by 1 base and J by 10 bases; unmatched bases: 6. Looked up from germline, CDR1 is MRHNA and CDR2 is SNTAGT. The DNA of the CDR3 is TGTGCCAGCAGTGACTGGCAGGGGGCTGGGGAGCAGTTCTTC. It specifies CASSDWQGAGEQFF.

The chain combines TRBV30 with TRBJ1-1; D ambiguous. The V gene's germline CDR1 is GTSNPN and CDR2 SVGIG (reference sequence). CDR3 length equals 11 residues. The ends were cut back, 3 bases at V and 8 bases at J, with 10 bases in the middle. The CDR3 spells CAWRSNLEAFF. In DNA, the CDR3 is TGTGCCTGGAGGTCCAACCTAGAAGCTTTCTTT.

This chain uses TRBV7-2 with TRBJ2-1; 9 bases are shared with TRBD1. Germline-derived CDR1 and CDR2 are SGHTA and FQGNSA. The CDR3 totals 19 residues. The junction had 20 bases not matched to a gene; V was cut back by 5 bases and J by 6 bases. The DNA for the CDR3 is TGTGCCAGCAGCCGTAGTCAGCCGCTATTAGGGACAGGGACCAATGAGCAGTTCTTC. Its translation: CASSRSQPLLGTGTNEQFF.